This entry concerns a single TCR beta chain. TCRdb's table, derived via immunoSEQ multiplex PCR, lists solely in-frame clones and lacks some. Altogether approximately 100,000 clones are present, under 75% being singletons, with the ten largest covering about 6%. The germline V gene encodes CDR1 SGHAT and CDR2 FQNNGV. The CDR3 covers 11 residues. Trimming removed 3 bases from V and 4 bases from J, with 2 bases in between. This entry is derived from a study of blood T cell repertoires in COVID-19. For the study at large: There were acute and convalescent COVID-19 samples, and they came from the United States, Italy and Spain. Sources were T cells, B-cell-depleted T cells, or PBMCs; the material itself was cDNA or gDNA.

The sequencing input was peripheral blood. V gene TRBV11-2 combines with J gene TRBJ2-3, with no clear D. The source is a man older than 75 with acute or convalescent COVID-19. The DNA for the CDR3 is TGTGCCAGCAGCTTCGCAGATACGCAGTATTTT. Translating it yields CASSFADTQYF.